This record covers a single T cell receptor beta chain. The clone's antigen remains unknown. No much larger clone is present one base from it, and per-base qualities are unavailable. The data were obtained in a study of blood T cells in healthy people across ages (dated by TCRdb to about 2015). With regard to the full study: In model experiments, template switching captured about one uniquely barcoded TCR beta cDNA molecule for every two T cells. Age-related changes in TCR beta repertoire diversity were measured in the study by deep sequencing normalized with unique cDNA molecular identifiers. Donors were grouped into four age groups: young (average 16 years), middle-aged (39), aged (around 56) and long-lived (approximately 75). To avoid experimental bias, donors of different ages were distributed randomly across sequencing lanes. For two donors (one aged 18 to 30 and one aged 80 or older), the study analyzed two additional independent replicas of 1 million unique cDNA reads from the same blood draw. The study at large found these results: Conclusive comparison of naive and antigen-experienced compartments was prevented by the profiling of bulk unsorted PBMCs. Because the CMV infection status of the donors was unknown, age-related changes in expanded clonotypes may potentially have been confounded. Total diversity estimates from one million sequenced T cells were considered lower bounds and underestimates. As age increased, observed TCR beta diversity per million T cells dropped in a roughly linear way, and a significant reduction was already evident by age about 36. There was a strong correlation between observed TCR beta diversity and the percentage of naive T cells measured by flow cytometry. The long-lived group showed more naive CD4+ T cells, fewer expanded clones and increased TCR diversity than the aged group, suggesting age selection.

CDR3 length: 15 amino acids, cysteine to phenylalanine. Here the CDR3 DNA is all that survives: 45 bases in frame from base 1. V trim: 8 bases; J trim: 0 bases; unmatched bases: 7. The germline V gene specifies ENHRY as CDR1 and SYGVKD as CDR2. To prepare the library, 5' RACE was applied. Sequencer: Illumina HiSeq 2500. A second PCR of roughly 7 to 11 cycles was performed with a sample-barcoded 5' primer and a J-beta primer mix. A unique molecular identifier was introduced onto each TCR beta cDNA molecule by a template-switch 5' adaptor carrying 12 random nucleotides. Each sample yielded at least 2.5 million CDR3-containing paired-end reads. First-strand cDNA was synthesized from all RNA with the Mint cDNA synthesis kit, primed by a TRBC-specific oligonucleotide. After uracil-DNA glycosylase treatment, a first 18-cycle PCR used universal primers M1SS and BC2_uni_R on all cDNA. The published analysis was carried out like this. For normalization, 1 million high-quality reads were randomly selected from each sample, with every read carrying a distinct molecular identifier. Instead of being binned into consensus sequences, reads that shared molecular identifiers were thrown out. MiTCR, set to a Q25 quality threshold and the strictest error-elimination algorithm, was used for CDR3 identification, clonotype clustering and error correction. A nonparametric unseen species model with Euler transformation was used to estimate lower-bound total TCR beta diversity. Starting from the raw public reads, TCRdb applied fastp trimming at Q25, assembled clones with MiXCR and retained in-frame beta chains. CDR3 protein sequences are deduplicated, and each keeps its most common genes and DNA. These V and J calls are TCRdb output, not the study's own analysis. The sample table contains roughly 2 million distinct CDR3 sequences; only one count was recorded for roughly 50% of them. 2.1% of the sample belongs to the ten largest clones.

Donors were 35 to 40 systemically healthy Caucasian individuals from Russia aged roughly 6 to 100 years. Approximately 9.3 milliliters of peripheral blood were collected from each donor into EDTA-treated Vacutainer tubes. PBMCs were isolated by Ficoll-Paque density-gradient centrifugation, with at least 7 million obtained per sample. Trizol reagent was used to extract total RNA from the PBMCs, yielding at least 6 micrograms per sample. For every donor, an aliquot of PBMCs went through flow cytometry to measure the percentages of naive CD45RAhigh/CD27high T cells. The sequence derives from a woman aged 40 to 49 in good health. The sequenced material came from blood. This sequence uses TRBV10-3 and TRBJ2-3, with TRBD2 identical over 8 junction bases. The CDR3 protein is CAIETSANSTDTQYF. The DNA sequence is as follows: TGTGCCATCGAGACTAGCGCAAATAGCACAGATACGCAGTATTTT.